This T cell receptor (beta chain) stems from a study of blood T cells in healthy people across ages. Broader study findings: In long-lived donors, naive CD4+ cell counts and diversity exceeded those of aged donors. PBMCs went unsorted, and a conclusive naive versus antigen-experienced comparison was therefore prevented.

Note on this clonotype: The antigen is unknown.

For the second PCR, which ran for roughly 7 to 11 cycles, a sample-barcoded 5' primer and a J-beta primer mix were used. TCRdb redid the calling of the 5' RACE reads with MiXCR, one entry per CDR3 protein. Among approximately 1.5 million distinct CDR3 sequences, 35% to 45% were seen once, and the ten largest hold 4%. The CDR3 loop spans 16 amino acids. V was clipped by 0 bases and J by 6 bases, with 16 bases between them. Germline V CDR1 and CDR2: LGHNA, YNFKEQ. Extracted total RNA amounted to at least 6 micrograms for each sample. This chain links TRBV4-2 with TRBJ2-3; D unresolved. The sample consisted of blood. The sequence derives from a woman aged 18-29 years in good health. This CDR3 is CASSQEAESNWDTQYF. The CDR3 DNA is TGTGCCAGCAGCCAAGAGGCGGAATCTAATTGGGATACGCAGTATTTT.